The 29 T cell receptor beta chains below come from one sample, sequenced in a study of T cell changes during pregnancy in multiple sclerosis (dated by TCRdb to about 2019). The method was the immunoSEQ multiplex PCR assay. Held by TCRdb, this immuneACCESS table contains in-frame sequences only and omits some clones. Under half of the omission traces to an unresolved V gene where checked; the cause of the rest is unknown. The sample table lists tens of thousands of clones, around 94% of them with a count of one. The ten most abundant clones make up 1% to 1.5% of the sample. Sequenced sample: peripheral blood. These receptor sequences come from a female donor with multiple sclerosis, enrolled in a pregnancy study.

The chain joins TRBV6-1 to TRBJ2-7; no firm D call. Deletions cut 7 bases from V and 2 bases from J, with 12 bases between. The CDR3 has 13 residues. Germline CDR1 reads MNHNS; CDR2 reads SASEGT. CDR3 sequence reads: CASTLDGAYEQYF. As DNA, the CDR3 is TGTGCCAGCACCTTGGACGGCGCCTACGAGCAGTACTTC.

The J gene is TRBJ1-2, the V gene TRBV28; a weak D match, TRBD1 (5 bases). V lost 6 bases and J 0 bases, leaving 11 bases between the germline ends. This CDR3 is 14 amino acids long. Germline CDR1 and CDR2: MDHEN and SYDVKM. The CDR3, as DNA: TGTGCCAGCAGCATAAGACAGACTAACTATGGCTACACCTTC. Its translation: CASSIRQTNYGYTF.

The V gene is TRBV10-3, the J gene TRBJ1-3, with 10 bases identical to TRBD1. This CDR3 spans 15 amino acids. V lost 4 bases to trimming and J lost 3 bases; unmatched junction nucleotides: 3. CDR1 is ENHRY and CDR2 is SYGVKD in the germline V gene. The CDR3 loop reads CAISGGTGVGNTIYF. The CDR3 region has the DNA TGTGCCATCAGTGGGGGGACAGGGGTTGGAAACACCATATATTTT.

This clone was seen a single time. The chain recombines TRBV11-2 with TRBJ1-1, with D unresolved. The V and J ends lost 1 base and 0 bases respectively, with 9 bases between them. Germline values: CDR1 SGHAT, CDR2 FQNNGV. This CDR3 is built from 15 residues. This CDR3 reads CASSLAANLNTEAFF. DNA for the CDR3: TGTGCCAGCAGCTTAGCGGCGAACTTGAACACTGAAGCTTTCTTT.

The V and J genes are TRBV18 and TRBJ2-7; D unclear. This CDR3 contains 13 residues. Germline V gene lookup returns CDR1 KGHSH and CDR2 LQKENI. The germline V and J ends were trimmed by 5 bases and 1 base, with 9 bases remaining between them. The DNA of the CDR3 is TGTGCCAGCTCAAAGCCAGGATCCTACGAGCAGTACTTC. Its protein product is CASSKPGSYEQYF.

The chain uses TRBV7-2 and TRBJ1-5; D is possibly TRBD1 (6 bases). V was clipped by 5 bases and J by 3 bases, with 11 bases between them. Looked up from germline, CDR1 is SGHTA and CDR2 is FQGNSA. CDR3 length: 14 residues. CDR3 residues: CASSEDRVNQPQHF. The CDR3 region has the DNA TGTGCCAGCAGCGAGGACAGAGTCAATCAGCCCCAGCATTTT.

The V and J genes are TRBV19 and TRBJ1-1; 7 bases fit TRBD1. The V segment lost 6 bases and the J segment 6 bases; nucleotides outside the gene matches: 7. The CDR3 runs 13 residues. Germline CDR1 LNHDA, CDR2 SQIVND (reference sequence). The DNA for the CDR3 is TGTGCCAGTAGCCATGACAGGGCACCTGAAGCTTTCTTT. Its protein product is CASSHDRAPEAFF.

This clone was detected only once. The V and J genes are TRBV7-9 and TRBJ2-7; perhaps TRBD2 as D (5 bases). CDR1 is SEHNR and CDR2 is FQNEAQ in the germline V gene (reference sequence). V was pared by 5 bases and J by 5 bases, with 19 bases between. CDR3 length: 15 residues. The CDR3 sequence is CASSVDAGITDEQYF. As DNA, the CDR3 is TGTGCCAGCAGCGTGGATGCCGGGATAACCGACGAGCAGTACTTC.

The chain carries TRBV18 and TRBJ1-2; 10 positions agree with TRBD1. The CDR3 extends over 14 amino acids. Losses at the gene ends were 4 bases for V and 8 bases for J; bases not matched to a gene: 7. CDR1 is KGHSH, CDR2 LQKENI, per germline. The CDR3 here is CASSQTGQGEGYTF. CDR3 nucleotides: TGTGCCAGCTCACAAACCGGACAGGGGGAAGGCTACACCTTC.

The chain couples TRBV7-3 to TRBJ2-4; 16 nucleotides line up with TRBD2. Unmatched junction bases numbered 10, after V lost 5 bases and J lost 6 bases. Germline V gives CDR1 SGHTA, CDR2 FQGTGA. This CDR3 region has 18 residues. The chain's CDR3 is CASSPAGLAGGPGNIQYF. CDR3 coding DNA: TGTGCCAGCAGCCCCGCGGGACTAGCGGGAGGGCCGGGAAACATTCAGTACTTC.

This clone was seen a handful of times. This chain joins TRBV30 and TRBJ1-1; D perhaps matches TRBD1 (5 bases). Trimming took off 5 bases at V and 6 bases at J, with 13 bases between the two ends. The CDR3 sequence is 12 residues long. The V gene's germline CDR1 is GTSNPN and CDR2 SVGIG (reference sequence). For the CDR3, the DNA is TGTGCCTGGCAGGGATCAAGCCCTGAAGCTTTCTTT. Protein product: CAWQGSSPEAFF.

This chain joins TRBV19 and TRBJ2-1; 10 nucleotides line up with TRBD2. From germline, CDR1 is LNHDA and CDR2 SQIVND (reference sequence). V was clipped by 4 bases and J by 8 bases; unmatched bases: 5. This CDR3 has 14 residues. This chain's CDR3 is CASSKASGSHEQFF. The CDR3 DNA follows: TGTGCCAGTAGTAAGGCTAGCGGGAGTCATGAGCAGTTCTTC. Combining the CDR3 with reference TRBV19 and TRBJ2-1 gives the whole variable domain DGGITQSPKYLFRKEGQNVTLSCEQNLNHDAMYWYRQDPGQGLRLIYYSQIVNDFQKGDIAEGYSVSREKKESFPLTVTSAQKNPTAFYLCASSKASGSHEQFFGPGTRLTVL.

The CDR3 sequence is CASSLRGGSNQPQHF. For the CDR3, the DNA is TGTGCCAGCAGCTTACGGGGTGGGAGCAATCAGCCCCAGCATTTT. The chain combines TRBV28 with TRBJ1-5, with D uncertain. This CDR3 has 15 residues. V was cut by 6 bases and J by 1 base, with 13 bases left in between. Germline V gene sequence: CDR1 MDHEN, CDR2 SYDVKM.

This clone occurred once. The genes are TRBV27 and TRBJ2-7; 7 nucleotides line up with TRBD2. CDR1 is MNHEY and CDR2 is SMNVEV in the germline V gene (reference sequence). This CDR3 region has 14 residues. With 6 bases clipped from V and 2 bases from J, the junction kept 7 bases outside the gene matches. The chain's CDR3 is CASSPAGLTYEQYF. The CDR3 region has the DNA TGTGCCAGCAGCCCAGCGGGACTAACCTACGAGCAGTACTTC.

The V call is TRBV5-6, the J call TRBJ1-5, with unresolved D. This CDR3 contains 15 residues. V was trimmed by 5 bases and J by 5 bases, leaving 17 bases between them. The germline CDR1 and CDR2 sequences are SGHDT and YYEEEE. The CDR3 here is CASSRSNRRDQPQHF. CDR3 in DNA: TGTGCCAGCAGTAGAAGTAATCGAAGGGATCAGCCCCAGCATTTT.

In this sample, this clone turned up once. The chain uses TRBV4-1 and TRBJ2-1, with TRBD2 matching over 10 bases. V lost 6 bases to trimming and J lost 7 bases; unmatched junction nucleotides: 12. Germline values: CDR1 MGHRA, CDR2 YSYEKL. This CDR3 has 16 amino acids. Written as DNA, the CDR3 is TGCGCCAGCAGTTATCCTAGCGGGAGAAACATGAATGAGCAGTTCTTC. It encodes CASSYPSGRNMNEQFF.

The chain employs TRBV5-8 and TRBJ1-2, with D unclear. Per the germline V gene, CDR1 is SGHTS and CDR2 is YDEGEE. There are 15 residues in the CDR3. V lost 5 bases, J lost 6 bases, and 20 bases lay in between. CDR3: CASRKGPQTDHGYTF. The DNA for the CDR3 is TGTGCCAGCAGGAAAGGGCCTCAAACAGACCATGGCTACACCTTC. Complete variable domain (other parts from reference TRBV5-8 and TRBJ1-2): EAGVTQSPTHLIKTRGQQATLRCSPISGHTSVYWYQQALGLGLQFLLWYDEGEERNRGNFPPRFSGRQFPNYSSELNVNALELEDSALYLCASRKGPQTDHGYTFGSGTRLTVV.

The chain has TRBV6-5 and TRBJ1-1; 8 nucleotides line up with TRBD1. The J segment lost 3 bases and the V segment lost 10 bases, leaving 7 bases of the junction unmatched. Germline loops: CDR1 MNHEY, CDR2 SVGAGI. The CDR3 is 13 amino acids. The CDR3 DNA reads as TGTGCCACCGCGGACAGGGTCGACACTGAAGCTTTCTTT. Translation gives CATADRVDTEAFF.

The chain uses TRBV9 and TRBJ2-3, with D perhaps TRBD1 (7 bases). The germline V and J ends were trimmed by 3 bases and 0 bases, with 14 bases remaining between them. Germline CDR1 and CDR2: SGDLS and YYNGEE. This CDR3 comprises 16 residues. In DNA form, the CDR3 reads TGTGCCAGCAGCGCCACCGCGGGACAGAGCACAGATACGCAGTATTTT. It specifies CASSATAGQSTDTQYF. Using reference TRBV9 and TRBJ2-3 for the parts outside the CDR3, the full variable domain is DSGVTQTPKHLITATGQRVTLRCSPRSGDLSVYWYQQSLDQGLQFLIQYYNGEERAKGNILERFSAQQFPDLHSELNLSSLELGDSALYFCASSATAGQSTDTQYFGPGTRLTVL.

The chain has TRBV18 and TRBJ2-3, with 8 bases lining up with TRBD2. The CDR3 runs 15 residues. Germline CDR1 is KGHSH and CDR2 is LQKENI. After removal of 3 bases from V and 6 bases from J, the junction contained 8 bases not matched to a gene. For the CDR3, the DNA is TGTGCCAGCTCACCCCTAGGACTAGCACACGATACGCAGTATTTT. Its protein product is CASSPLGLAHDTQYF.

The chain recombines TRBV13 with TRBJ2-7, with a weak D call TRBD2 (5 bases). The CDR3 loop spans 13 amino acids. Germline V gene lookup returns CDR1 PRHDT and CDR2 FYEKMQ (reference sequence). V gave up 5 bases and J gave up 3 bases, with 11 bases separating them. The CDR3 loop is CASSQPGDYEQYF. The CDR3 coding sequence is TGTGCCAGCAGCCAACCCGGGGACTACGAGCAGTACTTC.

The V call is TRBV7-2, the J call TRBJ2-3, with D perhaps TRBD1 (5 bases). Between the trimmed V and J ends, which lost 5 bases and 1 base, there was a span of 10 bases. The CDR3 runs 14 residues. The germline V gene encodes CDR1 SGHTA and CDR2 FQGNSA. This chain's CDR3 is CASSLGHRTDTQYF. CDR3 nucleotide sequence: TGTGCCAGCAGCCTAGGACACCGCACAGATACGCAGTATTTT. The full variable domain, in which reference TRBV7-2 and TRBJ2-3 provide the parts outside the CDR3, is GAGVSQSPSNKVTEKGKDVELRCDPISGHTALYWYRQSLGQGLEFLIYFQGNSAPDKSGLPSDRFSAERTGGSVSTLTIQRTQQEDSAVYLCASSLGHRTDTQYFGPGTRLTVL.

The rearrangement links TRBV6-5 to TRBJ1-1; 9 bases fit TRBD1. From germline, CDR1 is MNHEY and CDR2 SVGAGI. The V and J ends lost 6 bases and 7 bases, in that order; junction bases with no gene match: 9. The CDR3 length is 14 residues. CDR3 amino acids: CASRLQGARNEAFF. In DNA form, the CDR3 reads TGTGCCAGCAGACTACAGGGGGCAAGGAATGAAGCTTTCTTT.

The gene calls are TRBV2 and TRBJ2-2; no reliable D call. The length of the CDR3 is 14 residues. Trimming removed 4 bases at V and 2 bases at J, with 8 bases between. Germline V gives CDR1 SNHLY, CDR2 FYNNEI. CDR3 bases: TGTGCCAGCAGTGGGCGGAGTAACACCGGGGAGCTGTTTTTT. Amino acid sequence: CASSGRSNTGELFF.

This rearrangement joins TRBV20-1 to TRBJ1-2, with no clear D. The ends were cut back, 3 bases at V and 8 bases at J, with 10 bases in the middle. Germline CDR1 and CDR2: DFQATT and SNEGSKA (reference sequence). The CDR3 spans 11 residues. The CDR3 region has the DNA TGCAGTGCTAGCGATACACGGGGCTACACCTTC. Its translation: CSASDTRGYTF.

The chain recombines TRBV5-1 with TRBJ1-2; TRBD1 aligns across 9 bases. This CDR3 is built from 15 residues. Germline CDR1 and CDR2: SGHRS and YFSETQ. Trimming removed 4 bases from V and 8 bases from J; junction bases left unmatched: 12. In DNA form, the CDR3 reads TGCGCCAGCAGCCCCGGGGACAGGGAAGCGGTAGGCTACACCTTC. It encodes CASSPGDREAVGYTF.

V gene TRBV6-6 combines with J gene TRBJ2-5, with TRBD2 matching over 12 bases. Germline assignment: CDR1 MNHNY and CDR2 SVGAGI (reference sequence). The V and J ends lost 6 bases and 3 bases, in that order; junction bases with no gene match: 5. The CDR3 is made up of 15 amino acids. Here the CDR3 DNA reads TGTGCCAGCAGATCGACTAGCGGGAGAAAAGAGACCCAGTACTTC. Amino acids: CASRSTSGRKETQYF.

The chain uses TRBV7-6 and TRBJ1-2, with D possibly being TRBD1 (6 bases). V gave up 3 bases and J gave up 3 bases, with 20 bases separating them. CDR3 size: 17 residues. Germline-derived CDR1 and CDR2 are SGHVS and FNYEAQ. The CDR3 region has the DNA TGTGCCAGCAGCTTGAGGGGTGAAGGACAGAAAGACTATGGCTACACCTTC. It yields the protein CASSLRGEGQKDYGYTF.

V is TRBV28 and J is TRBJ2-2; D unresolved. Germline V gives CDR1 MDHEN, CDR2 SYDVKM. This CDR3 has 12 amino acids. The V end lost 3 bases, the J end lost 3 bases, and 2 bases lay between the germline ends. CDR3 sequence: CASSLDTGELFF. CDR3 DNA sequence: TGTGCCAGCAGTTTGGACACCGGGGAGCTGTTTTTT.